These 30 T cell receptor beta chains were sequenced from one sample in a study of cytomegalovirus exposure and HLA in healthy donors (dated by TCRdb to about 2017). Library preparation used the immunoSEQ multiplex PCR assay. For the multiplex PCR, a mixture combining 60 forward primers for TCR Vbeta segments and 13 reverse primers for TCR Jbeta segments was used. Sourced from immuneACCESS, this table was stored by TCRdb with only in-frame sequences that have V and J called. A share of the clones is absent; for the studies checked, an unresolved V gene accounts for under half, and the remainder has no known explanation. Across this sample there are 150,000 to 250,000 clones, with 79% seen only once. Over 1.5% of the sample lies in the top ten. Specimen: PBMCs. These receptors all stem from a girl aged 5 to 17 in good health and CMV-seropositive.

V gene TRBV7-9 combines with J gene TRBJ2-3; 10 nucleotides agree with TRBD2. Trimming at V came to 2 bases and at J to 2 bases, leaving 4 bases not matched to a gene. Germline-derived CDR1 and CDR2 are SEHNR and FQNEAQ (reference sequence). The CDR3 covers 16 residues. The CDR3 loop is CASSLRLAGFTDTQYF. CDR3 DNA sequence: TGTGCCAGCAGCTTAAGACTAGCGGGCTTCACAGATACGCAGTATTTT. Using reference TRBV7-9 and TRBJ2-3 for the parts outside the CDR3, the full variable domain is DTGVSQNPRHKITKRGQNVTFRCDPISEHNRLYWYRQTLGQGPEFLTYFQNEAQLEKSRLLSDRFSAERPKGSFSTLEIQRTEQGDSAMYLCASSLRLAGFTDTQYFGPGTRLTVL.

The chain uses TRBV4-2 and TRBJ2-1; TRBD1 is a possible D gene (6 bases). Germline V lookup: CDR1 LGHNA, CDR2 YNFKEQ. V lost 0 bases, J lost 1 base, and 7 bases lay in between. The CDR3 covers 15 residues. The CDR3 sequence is CASSQEDRSYNEQFF. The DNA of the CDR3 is TGTGCCAGCAGCCAAGAGGACAGATCCTACAATGAGCAGTTCTTC.

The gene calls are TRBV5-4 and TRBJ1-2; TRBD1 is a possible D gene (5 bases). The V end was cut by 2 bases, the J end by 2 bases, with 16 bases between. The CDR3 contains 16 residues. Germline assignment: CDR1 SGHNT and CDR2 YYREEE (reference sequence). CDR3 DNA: TGTGCCAGCAGCTTTTATTTACCAGGGAACAACTATGGCTACACCTTC. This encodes CASSFYLPGNNYGYTF.

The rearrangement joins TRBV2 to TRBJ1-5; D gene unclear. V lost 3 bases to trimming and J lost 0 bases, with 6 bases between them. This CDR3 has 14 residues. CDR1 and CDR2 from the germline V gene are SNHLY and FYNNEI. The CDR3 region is CASSDSYSNQPQHF. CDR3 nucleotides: TGTGCCAGCAGTGACAGTTATAGCAATCAGCCCCAGCATTTT.

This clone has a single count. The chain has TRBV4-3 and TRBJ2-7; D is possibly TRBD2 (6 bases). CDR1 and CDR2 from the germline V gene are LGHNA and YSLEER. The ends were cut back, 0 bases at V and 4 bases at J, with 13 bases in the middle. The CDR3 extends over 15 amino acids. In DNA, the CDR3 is TGCGCCAGCAGCCAAGAGGGTCTGGGGACTTACGAGCAGTACTTC. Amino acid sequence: CASSQEGLGTYEQYF.

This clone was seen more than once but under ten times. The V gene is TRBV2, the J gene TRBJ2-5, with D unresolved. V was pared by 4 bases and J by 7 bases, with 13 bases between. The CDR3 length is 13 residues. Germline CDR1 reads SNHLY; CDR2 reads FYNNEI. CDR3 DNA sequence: TGTGCCAGCAGTGTTAGTTCTGTTGGGACCCAGTACTTC. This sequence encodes CASSVSSVGTQYF.

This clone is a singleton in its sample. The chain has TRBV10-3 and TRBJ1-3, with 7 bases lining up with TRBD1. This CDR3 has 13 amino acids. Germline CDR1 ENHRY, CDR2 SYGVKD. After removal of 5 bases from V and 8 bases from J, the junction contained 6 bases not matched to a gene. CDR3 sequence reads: CAISPEGAHTIYF. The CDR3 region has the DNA TGTGCCATCAGTCCCGAGGGGGCCCACACCATATATTTT.

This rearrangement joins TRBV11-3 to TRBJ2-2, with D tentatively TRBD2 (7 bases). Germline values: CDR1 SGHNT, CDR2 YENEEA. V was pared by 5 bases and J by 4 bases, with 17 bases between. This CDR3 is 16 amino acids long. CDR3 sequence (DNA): TGTGCCAGCAGCCCGGGGGGCCCGATTGTCACCGGGGAGCTGTTTTTT. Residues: CASSPGGPIVTGELFF.

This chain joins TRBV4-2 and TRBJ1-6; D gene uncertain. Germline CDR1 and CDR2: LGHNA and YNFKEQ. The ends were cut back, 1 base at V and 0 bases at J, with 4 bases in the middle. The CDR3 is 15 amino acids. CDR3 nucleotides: TGTGCCAGCAGCCAAGTCAGCTCCTATAATTCACCCCTCCACTTT. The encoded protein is CASSQVSSYNSPLHF.

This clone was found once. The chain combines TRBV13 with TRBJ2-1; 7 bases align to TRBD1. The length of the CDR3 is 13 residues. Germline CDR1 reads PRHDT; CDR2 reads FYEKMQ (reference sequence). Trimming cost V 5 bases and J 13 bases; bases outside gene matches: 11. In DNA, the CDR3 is TGTGCCAGCAGCAGAACGCGGACAGGCGAACAGTTCTTC. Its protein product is CASSRTRTGEQFF.

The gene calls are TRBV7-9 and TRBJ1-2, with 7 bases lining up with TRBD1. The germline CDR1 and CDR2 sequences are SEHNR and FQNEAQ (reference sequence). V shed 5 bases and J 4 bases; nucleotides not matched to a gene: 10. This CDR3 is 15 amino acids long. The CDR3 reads CASSDQGGWGYGYTF. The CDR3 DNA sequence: TGTGCCAGCAGCGATCAAGGGGGCTGGGGCTATGGCTACACCTTC.

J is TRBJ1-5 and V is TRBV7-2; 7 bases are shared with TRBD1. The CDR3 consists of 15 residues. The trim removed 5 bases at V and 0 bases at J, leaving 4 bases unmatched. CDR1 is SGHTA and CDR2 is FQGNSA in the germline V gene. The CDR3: CASSRDRASNQPQHF. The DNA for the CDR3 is TGTGCCAGCAGCCGAGACAGGGCTAGCAATCAGCCCCAGCATTTT.

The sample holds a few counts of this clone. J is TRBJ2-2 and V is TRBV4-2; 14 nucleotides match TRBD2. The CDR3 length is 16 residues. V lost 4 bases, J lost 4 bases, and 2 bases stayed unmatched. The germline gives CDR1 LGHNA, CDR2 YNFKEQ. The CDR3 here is CASSLGLAGVTGELFF. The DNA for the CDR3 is TGTGCCAGCAGCCTGGGACTAGCGGGGGTCACCGGGGAGCTGTTTTTT.

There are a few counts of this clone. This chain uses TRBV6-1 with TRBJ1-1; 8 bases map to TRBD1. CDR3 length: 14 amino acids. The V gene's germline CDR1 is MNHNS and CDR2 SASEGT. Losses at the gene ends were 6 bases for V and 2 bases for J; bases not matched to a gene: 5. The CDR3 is CASSPGQGNTEAFF. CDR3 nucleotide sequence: TGTGCCAGCAGCCCCGGACAGGGCAACACTGAAGCTTTCTTT.

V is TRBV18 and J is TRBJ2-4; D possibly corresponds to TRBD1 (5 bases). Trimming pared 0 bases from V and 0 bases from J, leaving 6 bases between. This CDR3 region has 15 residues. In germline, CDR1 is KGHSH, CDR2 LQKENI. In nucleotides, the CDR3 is TGTGCCAGCTCACCACCAGGGGTAGCCAAAAACATTCAGTACTTC. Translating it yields CASSPPGVAKNIQYF.

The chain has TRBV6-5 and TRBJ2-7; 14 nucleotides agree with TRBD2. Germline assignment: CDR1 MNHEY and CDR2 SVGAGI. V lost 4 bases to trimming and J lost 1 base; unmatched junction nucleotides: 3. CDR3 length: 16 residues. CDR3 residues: CASSSTSGGESYEQYF. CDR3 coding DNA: TGTGCCAGCAGTTCGACTAGCGGGGGGGAGTCCTACGAGCAGTACTTC.

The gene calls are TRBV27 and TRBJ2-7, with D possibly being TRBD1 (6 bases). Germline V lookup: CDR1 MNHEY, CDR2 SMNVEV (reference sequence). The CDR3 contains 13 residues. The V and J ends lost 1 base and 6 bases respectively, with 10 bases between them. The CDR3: CASSLYQGSEQYF. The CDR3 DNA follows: TGTGCCAGCAGTTTATATCAGGGGAGCGAGCAGTACTTC.

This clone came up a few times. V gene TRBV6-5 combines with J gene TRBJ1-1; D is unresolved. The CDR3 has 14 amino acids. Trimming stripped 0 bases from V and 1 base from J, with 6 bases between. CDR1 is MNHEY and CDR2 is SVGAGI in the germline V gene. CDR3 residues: CASSYSTPNTEAFF. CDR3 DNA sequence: TGTGCCAGCAGTTACTCGACACCGAACACTGAAGCTTTCTTT.

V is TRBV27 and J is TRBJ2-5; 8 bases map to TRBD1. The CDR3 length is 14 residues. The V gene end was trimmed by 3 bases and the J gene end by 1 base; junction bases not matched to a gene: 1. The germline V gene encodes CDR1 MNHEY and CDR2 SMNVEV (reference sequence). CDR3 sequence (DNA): TGTGCCAGCAGTTTCGGACAGGGCCAAGAGACCCAGTACTTC. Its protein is CASSFGQGQETQYF.

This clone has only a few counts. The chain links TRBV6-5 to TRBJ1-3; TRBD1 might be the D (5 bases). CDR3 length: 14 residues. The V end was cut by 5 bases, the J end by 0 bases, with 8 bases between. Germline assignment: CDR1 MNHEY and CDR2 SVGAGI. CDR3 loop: CASSPQDSGNTIYF. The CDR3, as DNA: TGTGCCAGCAGTCCACAGGACTCTGGAAACACCATATATTTT.

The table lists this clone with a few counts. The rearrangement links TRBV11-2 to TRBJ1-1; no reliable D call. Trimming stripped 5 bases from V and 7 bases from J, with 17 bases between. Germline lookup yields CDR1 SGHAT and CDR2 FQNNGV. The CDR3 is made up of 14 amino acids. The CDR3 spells CASSPRFASGEAFF. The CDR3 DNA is TGTGCCAGCAGCCCACGATTCGCCTCGGGTGAAGCTTTCTTT.

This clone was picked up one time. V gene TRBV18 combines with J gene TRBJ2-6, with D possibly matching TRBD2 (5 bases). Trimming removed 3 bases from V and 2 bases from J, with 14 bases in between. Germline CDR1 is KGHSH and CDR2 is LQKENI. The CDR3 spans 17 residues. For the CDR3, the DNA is TGTGCCAGCTCACCGGGGAACGGGGTCGCTGGGGCCAACGTCCTGACTTTC. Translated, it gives CASSPGNGVAGANVLTF.

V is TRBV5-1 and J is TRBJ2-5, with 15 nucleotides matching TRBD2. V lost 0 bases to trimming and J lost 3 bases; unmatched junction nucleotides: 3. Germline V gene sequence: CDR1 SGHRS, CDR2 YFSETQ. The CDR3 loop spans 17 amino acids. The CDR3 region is CASSLVGTSGGKETQYF. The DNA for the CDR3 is TGCGCCAGCAGCTTGGTGGGGACTAGCGGGGGGAAAGAGACCCAGTACTTC.

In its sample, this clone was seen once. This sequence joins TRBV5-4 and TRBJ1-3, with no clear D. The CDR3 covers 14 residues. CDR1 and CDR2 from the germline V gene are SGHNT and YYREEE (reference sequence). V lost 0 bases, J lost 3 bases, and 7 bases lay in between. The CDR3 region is CASSLDSVGNTIYF. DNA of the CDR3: TGTGCCAGCAGCTTGGATTCGGTTGGAAACACCATATATTTT.

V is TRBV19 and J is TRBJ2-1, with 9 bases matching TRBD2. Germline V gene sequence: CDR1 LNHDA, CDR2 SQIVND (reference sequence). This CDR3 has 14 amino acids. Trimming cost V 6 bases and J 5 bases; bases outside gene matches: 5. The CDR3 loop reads CASSYSGGHNEQFF. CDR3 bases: TGTGCCAGTAGCTATAGCGGGGGCCACAATGAGCAGTTCTTC.

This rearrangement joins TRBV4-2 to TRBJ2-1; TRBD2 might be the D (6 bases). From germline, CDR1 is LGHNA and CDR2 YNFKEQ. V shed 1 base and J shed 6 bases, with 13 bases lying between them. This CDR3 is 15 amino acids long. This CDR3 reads CASSQGRESSNEQFF. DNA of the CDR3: TGTGCCAGCAGCCAAGGCCGGGAGTCATCCAATGAGCAGTTCTTC.

The CDR3 loop is CASWDRINSNQPQHF. The CDR3 DNA reads TGTGCCAGCTGGGACAGGATAAATAGCAATCAGCCCCAGCATTTT. V is TRBV27 and J is TRBJ1-5, with 8 positions matching TRBD1. The CDR3 extends over 15 amino acids. V was clipped by 8 bases and J by 0 bases; unmatched bases: 6. In germline, CDR1 is MNHEY, CDR2 SMNVEV (reference sequence).

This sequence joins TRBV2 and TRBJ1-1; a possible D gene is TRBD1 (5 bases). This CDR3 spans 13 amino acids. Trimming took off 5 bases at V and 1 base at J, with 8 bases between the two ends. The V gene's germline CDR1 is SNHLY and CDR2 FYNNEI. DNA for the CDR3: TGTGCCAGCAGTCGAACAGGGAACACTGAAGCTTTCTTT. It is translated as CASSRTGNTEAFF.

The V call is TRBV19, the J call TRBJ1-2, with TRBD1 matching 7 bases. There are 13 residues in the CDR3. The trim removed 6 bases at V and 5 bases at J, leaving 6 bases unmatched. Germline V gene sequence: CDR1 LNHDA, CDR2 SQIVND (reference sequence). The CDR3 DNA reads TGTGCCAGTAGAGGACAGGCTTTTTATGGCTACACCTTC. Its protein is CASRGQAFYGYTF. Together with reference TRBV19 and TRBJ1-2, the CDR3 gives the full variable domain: DGGITQSPKYLFRKEGQNVTLSCEQNLNHDAMYWYRQDPGQGLRLIYYSQIVNDFQKGDIAEGYSVSREKKESFPLTVTSAQKNPTAFYLCASRGQAFYGYTFGSGTRLTVV.

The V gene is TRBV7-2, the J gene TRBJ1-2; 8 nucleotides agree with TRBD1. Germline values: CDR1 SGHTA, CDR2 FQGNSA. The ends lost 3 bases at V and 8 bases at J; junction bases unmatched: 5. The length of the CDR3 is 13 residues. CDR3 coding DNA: TGTGCCAGCAGCTTCCAGGGGGCGCGGGGCTACACCTTC. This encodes CASSFQGARGYTF.